A single sample is the source of the 20 T cell receptor beta chains below, sequenced in a study of radiation and T cells in renal cell carcinoma. Sample time point: blood 2 weeks post-SBRT. Documented treatment: 15 Gy SBRT to primary tumor, nephrectomy 4 weeks later. The data were produced by immunoSEQ multiplex PCR, yet TCRdb's version contains in-frame clones alone and is incomplete. Of 150,000 to 180,000 clones in the sample, approximately 88% were seen once. The sequencing used blood, collected from a patient whose treatment included radiotherapy and nephrectomy. Source of these receptors: a woman between 45 and 60 years old with renal cell carcinoma.

The rearrangement links TRBV20-1 to TRBJ2-1; D is unresolved. The germline V gene encodes CDR1 DFQATT and CDR2 SNEGSKA (reference sequence). V was trimmed by 5 bases and J by 9 bases, leaving 11 bases between them. The CDR3 runs to 11 residues. CDR3 in amino acids: CSAHRQVEQFF. CDR3 nucleotides: TGCAGTGCTCACCGCCAGGTTGAGCAGTTCTTC.

This clone has only one observation. The rearrangement uses TRBV18 and TRBJ2-2; 8 positions match TRBD1. This CDR3 has 13 residues. CDR1 KGHSH and CDR2 LQKENI come from the germline V gene. The V segment lost 6 bases and the J segment 6 bases; nucleotides outside the gene matches: 3. Here the CDR3 reads CASSVRGPGELFF. The CDR3 DNA follows: TGTGCCAGCTCGGTCAGGGGGCCCGGGGAGCTGTTTTTT. Variable domain in full (rest from reference TRBV18 and TRBJ2-2): NAGVMQNPRHLVRRRGQEARLRCSPMKGHSHVYWYRQLPEEGLKFMVYLQKENIIDESGMPKERFSAEFPKEGPSILRIQQVVRGDSAAYFCASSVRGPGELFFGEGSRLTVL.

The rearrangement joins TRBV6-5 to TRBJ1-2; D is perhaps TRBD1 (5 bases). Germline V gene sequence: CDR1 MNHEY, CDR2 SVGAGI. CDR3 length: 13 amino acids. V lost 6 bases, J lost 5 bases, and 13 bases lay in between. CDR3 sequence reads: CASSDGRTYGYTF. CDR3 in DNA: TGTGCCAGCAGCGACGGACGGACATATGGCTACACCTTC.

V usage is TRBV19 and J usage is TRBJ2-2; D is ambiguous. The CDR3 extends over 13 amino acids. Trimming pared 5 bases from V and 4 bases from J, leaving 8 bases between. CDR1 LNHDA and CDR2 SQIVND come from the germline V gene (reference sequence). CDR3 amino acids: CASSVHITGELFF. The CDR3 DNA reads TGTGCCAGTAGTGTCCACATCACCGGGGAGCTGTTTTTT.

The chain uses TRBV5-1 and TRBJ2-5, with TRBD1 matching 8 bases. Losses at the gene ends were 4 bases for V and 4 bases for J; bases not matched to a gene: 9. This CDR3 contains 15 residues. Germline-derived CDR1 and CDR2 are SGHRS and YFSETQ. The CDR3 spells CASSPLTGVGETQYF. In nucleotides, the CDR3 is TGCGCCAGCAGCCCGTTGACAGGGGTCGGAGAGACCCAGTACTTC.

The chain is built from TRBV9 and TRBJ2-3; D uncertain. The CDR3 is 16 residues long. CDR1 is SGDLS, CDR2 YYNGEE, per germline. Trimming took off 0 bases at V and 0 bases at J, with 11 bases between the two ends. DNA of the CDR3: TGTGCCAGCAGCGTAGTAGGTCAGGCTAGCACAGATACGCAGTATTTT. Encoded protein: CASSVVGQASTDTQYF. Together with reference TRBV9 and TRBJ2-3, the CDR3 gives the full variable domain: DSGVTQTPKHLITATGQRVTLRCSPRSGDLSVYWYQQSLDQGLQFLIQYYNGEERAKGNILERFSAQQFPDLHSELNLSSLELGDSALYFCASSVVGQASTDTQYFGPGTRLTVL.

The V call is TRBV4-1, the J call TRBJ1-2; a possible D gene is TRBD1 (6 bases). The CDR3 extends over 15 amino acids. V was trimmed by 3 bases and J by 4 bases, leaving 15 bases between them. CDR1 and CDR2 (germline): MGHRA, YSYEKL. DNA for the CDR3: TGCGCCAGCAGCCAGATTGGAGGGGGTGGCTATGGCTACACCTTC. It translates to CASSQIGGGGYGYTF.

The chain is built from TRBV6-6 and TRBJ2-5; TRBD2 matches at 8 bases. The germline V gene encodes CDR1 MNHNY and CDR2 SVGAGI (reference sequence). The CDR3 loop spans 14 amino acids. Trimming removed 6 bases from V and 5 bases from J; junction bases left unmatched: 8. CDR3 sequence: CASREAGGRETQYF. Here the CDR3 DNA reads TGTGCCAGCAGAGAGGCGGGGGGCAGGGAGACCCAGTACTTC.

V and J are TRBV7-8 and TRBJ1-2, with a weak D call TRBD1 (6 bases). The germline gives CDR1 SGHVS, CDR2 FQNEAQ. Trimming removed 5 bases at V and 4 bases at J, with 20 bases between. The CDR3 covers 16 residues. The CDR3 here is CASSPTPTGTSYGYTF. CDR3 DNA: TGTGCCAGCAGCCCAACCCCAACCGGGACAAGCTATGGCTACACCTTC.

This chain uses TRBV15 with TRBJ2-7; TRBD1 agrees at 7 bases. This CDR3 spans 17 amino acids. Germline trimming cut 5 bases from V and 3 bases from J; bases unmatched to any gene: 16. CDR1 is LNHNV and CDR2 is YYDKDF in the germline V gene (reference sequence). In DNA form, the CDR3 reads TGTGCCACCAGCGACCAAACGTTGGGGACAGTAAACTACGAGCAGTACTTC. Translated: CATSDQTLGTVNYEQYF.

The rearrangement links TRBV5-1 to TRBJ1-4; no firm D call. Germline CDR1 SGHRS, CDR2 YFSETQ. Trimming took 5 bases from V and 7 from J, leaving 9 bases between them. The CDR3 has 12 amino acids. The CDR3 DNA reads as TGCGCCAGCAGGTTCGAGGGTGAAAAACTGTTTTTT. This gives the protein CASRFEGEKLFF. Variable domain in full (rest from reference TRBV5-1 and TRBJ1-4): KAGVTQTPRYLIKTRGQQVTLSCSPISGHRSVSWYQQTPGQGLQFLFEYFSETQRNKGNFPGRFSGRQFSNSRSEMNVSTLELGDSALYLCASRFEGEKLFFGSGTQLSVL.

In the case of this clone: Other DNA sequences in the sample encode the same CDR3. V and J are TRBV27 and TRBJ2-7; 8 bases agree with TRBD1. V trimming: 5 bases; J trimming: 4 bases; junction bases outside the gene matches: 4. CDR3 length: 13 residues. CDR1 and CDR2 (germline): MNHEY, SMNVEV (reference sequence). The CDR3 region is CASSLRQGYEQYF. The CDR3 DNA sequence: TGTGCCAGCAGTCTCCGACAGGGGTACGAGCAGTACTTC.

The gene calls are TRBV10-2 and TRBJ2-3, with TRBD1 as a possible D gene (6 bases). V lost 4 bases and J lost 0, with 11 bases in between. The CDR3 loop spans 15 amino acids. CDR1 and CDR2 (germline): WSHSY, SAAADI. CDR3: CASSGQAPSTDTQYF. In DNA, the CDR3 is TGCGCCAGCAGTGGACAGGCCCCTAGCACAGATACGCAGTATTTT.

The chain uses TRBV6-1 and TRBJ2-5; 11 nucleotides line up with TRBD2. From germline, CDR1 is MNHNS and CDR2 SASEGT. V trimming: 3 bases; J trimming: 0 bases; junction bases outside the gene matches: 3. This CDR3 is built from 16 residues. The CDR3 DNA reads TGTGCCAGCAGTGAGTTAGCGGGGGGGTACCAAGAGACCCAGTACTTC. Encoded protein: CASSELAGGYQETQYF.

V is TRBV19 and J is TRBJ2-2, with 14 bases lining up with TRBD2. Germline V gives CDR1 LNHDA, CDR2 SQIVND (reference sequence). CDR3 length equals 17 residues. With V trimmed by 5 bases and J by 1 base, 3 bases remained unmatched. The CDR3, as DNA: TGTGCCAGTAGTTTGACTAGCGGGGGGGTGAACACCGGGGAGCTGTTTTTT. It yields the protein CASSLTSGGVNTGELFF.

This chain links TRBV6-1 with TRBJ1-1, with D unresolved. This CDR3 has 11 amino acids. V was clipped by 5 bases and J by 4 bases, with 5 bases between them. CDR1 and CDR2 from the germline V gene are MNHNS and SASEGT. CDR3 in DNA: TGTGCCAGCAGTTCGGGCACTGAAGCTTTCTTT. Protein product: CASSSGTEAFF.

In DNA, the CDR3 is TGTGCCAGTAGTCCTCTGGGTAGCGGGGGGAGGGATGAGCAGTTCTTC. Its translation: CASSPLGSGGRDEQFF. The chain recombines TRBV19 with TRBJ2-1; 10 bases agree with TRBD2. Germline V lookup: CDR1 LNHDA, CDR2 SQIVND (reference sequence). This CDR3 contains 16 residues. V was clipped by 5 bases and J by 8 bases; unmatched bases: 12. The full variable domain, rest sourced from reference TRBV19 and TRBJ2-1, is DGGITQSPKYLFRKEGQNVTLSCEQNLNHDAMYWYRQDPGQGLRLIYYSQIVNDFQKGDIAEGYSVSREKKESFPLTVTSAQKNPTAFYLCASSPLGSGGRDEQFFGPGTRLTVL.

This clone has more than one count but fewer than ten. This sequence joins TRBV6-6 and TRBJ1-5; D remains unclear. V gave up 5 bases and J gave up 6 bases, with 14 bases separating them. The germline V gene has CDR1 MNHNY and CDR2 SVGAGI (reference sequence). The CDR3 length is 14 residues. DNA of the CDR3: TGTGCCAGCAGTCCGGACTCCTGGGGTCAGCCCCAGCATTTT. This gives the protein CASSPDSWGQPQHF.

The chain combines TRBV5-1 with TRBJ2-2, with 11 nucleotides matching TRBD2. The CDR3 extends over 17 amino acids. V shed 3 bases, J shed 6 bases, and the junction held 10 bases outside the gene matches. Germline V gene data show CDR1 as SGHRS and CDR2 as YFSETQ. CDR3 loop: CASSSLSLAGDSGELFF. The CDR3 DNA sequence: TGCGCCAGCAGCTCCCTTTCACTAGCGGGGGACTCCGGGGAGCTGTTTTTT.

The chain links TRBV4-1 to TRBJ1-2; 8 bases line up with TRBD1. This CDR3 has 16 residues. The V segment lost 5 bases and the J segment 9 bases; nucleotides outside the gene matches: 17. From germline, CDR1 is MGHRA and CDR2 YSYEKL. CDR3 DNA: TGCGCCAGCAGCTGGACAGGGATCGTACTCATGGATAGCTACACCTTC. Protein: CASSWTGIVLMDSYTF.